The clone carrying this T cell receptor (beta chain) appeared many times. The antigen remains unidentified. TCRdb re-derived calls from the 5' RACE reads in MiXCR, one entry per CDR3 protein. The table lists approximately 210,000 distinct CDR3 sequences, around a tenth of them singletons, with 5% to 6% in the top ten. The data derive from a study of identical twins. Study-level points and caveats: Within twin pairs, the out-of-frame alpha sequences they shared showed excess low generation probability.

This CDR3 is 15 amino acids long. Germline-derived CDR1 and CDR2 are MNHNS and SASEGT. V lost 9 bases and J lost 5; bases outside the gene matches: 9. The chain combines TRBV6-1 with TRBJ1-6, with 8 bases that match TRBD1. This clonotype was obtained from a woman under 30 in good health. Sequenced input: memory (CD45RO+) T cells sorted from blood. This CDR3 reads CASRHQGADNSPLHF. CDR3 coding DNA: TGTGCCAGTAGACACCAGGGGGCGGATAATTCACCCCTCCACTTT.